This T cell receptor (beta chain) was identified in a study of T-cell memory formation after mild COVID-19. Study in general: Clusters were largely donor specific. The study, taken as a whole, reports: Day 15 to 85 contracting clones showed balanced CD4/CD8; day 15 to 37 expanders favored CD4+. Pre-infection memory held some responding clones, suggesting pre-existing cross-reactive T cells responded.

Constant-segment primers served in 5'RACE that generated TCR alpha and TCR beta cDNA libraries bearing sample barcodes and UMIs. TCRdb redid the calling of the 5' RACE reads with MiXCR, one entry per CDR3 protein. Of approximately 48,000 distinct CDR3 sequences in the sample, 7.3% were seen once. Germline-derived CDR1 and CDR2 are MNHEY and SVGAGI. V gave up 2 bases and J gave up 4 bases, with 9 bases separating them. The CDR3 extends over 13 amino acids. In the case of this clonotype: Its antigen is not identified.

This sequence joins TRBV6-5 and TRBJ2-7; a possible D gene is TRBD2 (5 bases). The TCR comes from a man aged 18 to 30 who had mild COVID-19 (a few samples of this study predate the infection). Cell type and time point are not known. The specimen was PBMCs or a T cell subset sorted from them (not recorded which). The CDR3 DNA sequence: TGTGCCAGCAGTTACGGGTGGAGGTACGAGCAGTACTTC. It specifies CASSYGWRYEQYF.